These 26 T cell receptor beta chains were all obtained from the same sample, sequenced in a study of graft-versus-host responses after intestinal transplantation. Method: immunoSEQ multiplex PCR; TCRdb's copy keeps in-frame clones and lacks some. The table includes 93,000 or so clones, approximately 93% detected once. These receptors are not linked to any known antigen. The material sequenced was unstimulated CD8+ T cells sorted from spleen or lymph node cells, taken before intestinal transplant. The receptors here all came from a human donor who received an intestinal transplant.

This chain links TRBV11-2 with TRBJ2-7, with D possibly matching TRBD1 (6 bases). Germline V gene data show CDR1 as SGHAT and CDR2 as FQNNGV. Trimming stripped 1 base from V and 3 bases from J, with 13 bases between. The CDR3 length is 15 residues. The CDR3 region is CASSLARDTIYEQYF. DNA of the CDR3: TGTGCCAGCAGCTTAGCCCGGGACACCATCTACGAGCAGTACTTC. Supplemented by reference TRBV11-2 and TRBJ2-7, the full variable domain reads EAGVAQSPRYKIIEKRQSVAFWCNPISGHATLYWYQQILGQGPKLLIQFQNNGVVDDSQLPKDRFSAERLKGVDSTLKIQPAKLEDSAVYLCASSLARDTIYEQYFGPGTRLTVT.

The V call is TRBV9, the J call TRBJ1-6, with 7 bases aligning to TRBD1. Unmatched junction bases numbered 4, after V lost 4 bases and J lost 0 bases. The CDR3 contains 16 residues. Germline V CDR1 and CDR2: SGDLS, YYNGEE. CDR3 nucleotides: TGTGCCAGCAGCTTGACAGGGCTCTCCTATAATTCACCCCTCCACTTT. Amino acids: CASSLTGLSYNSPLHF.

The chain recombines TRBV28 with TRBJ2-2, with D perhaps matching TRBD1 or TRBD2 (5 bases each). The CDR3 consists of 19 residues. The V end lost 3 bases, the J end lost 8 bases, and 28 bases lay between the germline ends. Per germline, CDR1 MDHEN and CDR2 SYDVKM. CDR3 region: CASSFPQNRDGRRRGELFF. The CDR3 region has the DNA TGTGCCAGCAGTTTCCCGCAAAATCGGGACGGCCGGCGGAGGGGGGAGCTGTTTTTT. Based on the CDR3 plus reference TRBV28 and TRBJ2-2, the full variable domain is DVKVTQSSRYLVKRTGEKVFLECVQDMDHENMFWYRQDPGLGLRLIYFSYDVKMKEKGDIPEGYSVSREKKERFSLILESASTNQTSMYLCASSFPQNRDGRRRGELFFGEGSRLTVL.

This clone was recorded once. This chain uses TRBV27 with TRBJ1-3; 8 bases are shared with TRBD1. V lost 0 bases and J lost 7; bases outside the gene matches: 2. Germline V gene sequence: CDR1 MNHEY, CDR2 SMNVEV (reference sequence). This CDR3 has 14 residues. The CDR3 is CASSLSQGANTIYF. CDR3 DNA: TGTGCCAGCAGTTTATCTCAGGGGGCCAACACCATATATTTT.

The rearrangement uses TRBV18 and TRBJ2-1; 9 nucleotides align to TRBD2. This CDR3 spans 15 amino acids. Germline V gives CDR1 KGHSH, CDR2 LQKENI. With V trimmed by 2 bases and J by 2 bases, 1 base remained unmatched. The CDR3 DNA is TGTGCCAGCTCACCAGGCGGGGGGGCCTACAATGAGCAGTTCTTC. This sequence encodes CASSPGGGAYNEQFF.

This chain links TRBV2 with TRBJ1-1; perhaps TRBD1 as D (6 bases). V shed 11 bases and J shed 5 bases, with 18 bases lying between them. This CDR3 comprises 13 residues. Germline CDR1 is SNHLY and CDR2 is FYNNEI. The CDR3 loop is CAVDGQSGTEAFF. CDR3 in DNA: TGTGCCGTCGACGGACAGAGTGGGACTGAAGCTTTCTTT.

This chain links TRBV7-9 with TRBJ1-1; D may be TRBD1 (6 bases). V dropped 4 bases and J dropped 5 bases, with 8 bases sitting between them. CDR3 length equals 12 residues. The V gene's germline CDR1 is SEHNR and CDR2 FQNEAQ (reference sequence). The DNA for the CDR3 is TGTGCCAGCAGCTCAGGGGCAACTGAAGCTTTCTTT. Protein: CASSSGATEAFF.

The J gene is TRBJ2-2, the V gene TRBV7-2, with D possibly called TRBD1 or TRBD2 (5 bases each). Trimming cost V 2 bases and J 4 bases, with 14 bases left between them. The CDR3 spans 16 residues. The germline V gene has CDR1 SGHTA and CDR2 FQGNSA. CDR3 residues: CASSLNLGVGTGELFF. CDR3 in DNA: TGTGCCAGCAGCTTAAATCTGGGGGTGGGCACCGGGGAGCTGTTTTTT.

The J gene is TRBJ2-5, the V gene TRBV14, with TRBD2 matching 7 bases. Trimming cost V 5 bases and J 5 bases; bases outside gene matches: 11. The CDR3 is made up of 15 amino acids. CDR1 is SGHDN and CDR2 is FVKESK in the germline V gene. CDR3 amino acids: CASSYGTIAGETQYF. Written as DNA, the CDR3 is TGTGCCAGCAGCTATGGGACTATAGCTGGGGAGACCCAGTACTTC.

The rearrangement links TRBV27 to TRBJ1-1, with D tentatively TRBD1 (5 bases). This CDR3 spans 15 amino acids. Germline V gene sequence: CDR1 MNHEY, CDR2 SMNVEV (reference sequence). V was pared by 5 bases and J by 1 base, with 14 bases between. CDR3 region: CASSDFSGRNTEAFF. The CDR3, as DNA: TGTGCCAGCAGTGACTTTTCAGGGAGGAACACTGAAGCTTTCTTT.

The V call is TRBV5-6, the J call TRBJ2-3; D might be TRBD1 (6 bases). The CDR3 totals 15 residues. Germline CDR1 SGHDT, CDR2 YYEEEE. Trimming left V 4 bases short and J 3 bases short, with 15 bases between. The CDR3 region is CASSEQGKRTDTQYF. CDR3 nucleotide sequence: TGTGCCAGCAGCGAACAGGGCAAAAGGACAGATACGCAGTATTTT.

This rearrangement joins TRBV5-1 to TRBJ2-7; the match to TRBD2 covers 16 bases. Trimming at V came to 6 bases and at J to 7 bases, leaving 16 bases not matched to a gene. The CDR3 consists of 18 residues. The germline V gene encodes CDR1 SGHRS and CDR2 YFSETQ. As DNA, the CDR3 is TGCGCCAGCAACCCAACCGGGACTAGCGGGGGGGCATGGGAAGAGCAGTACTTC. Protein product: CASNPTGTSGGAWEEQYF.

The chain carries TRBV11-2 and TRBJ1-3; D perhaps matches TRBD1 (6 bases). Between the trimmed V and J ends, which lost 0 bases and 3 bases, there was a span of 15 bases. CDR3 size: 17 residues. Germline loops: CDR1 SGHAT, CDR2 FQNNGV. CDR3 region: CASSLDGTGGNGNTIYF. The CDR3 nucleotides read TGTGCCAGCAGCTTAGATGGGACGGGGGGCAATGGAAACACCATATATTTT.

This chain uses TRBV27 with TRBJ2-7; D is tentatively TRBD1 or TRBD2 (6 bases each). Germline V gives CDR1 MNHEY, CDR2 SMNVEV (reference sequence). The CDR3 is 15 amino acids. V shed 8 bases and J shed 3 bases, with 20 bases lying between them. This CDR3 is CASRLAGGRDYEQYF. For the CDR3, the DNA is TGTGCCAGCCGACTCGCCGGGGGCAGGGACTACGAGCAGTACTTC.

The chain links TRBV9 to TRBJ2-1; 7 positions match TRBD2. The CDR3 has 16 amino acids. With V trimmed by 1 base and J by 6 bases, 10 bases remained unmatched. The germline V gene encodes CDR1 SGDLS and CDR2 YYNGEE. CDR3 bases: TGTGCCAGCAGCGTATTGGCTTTGAGCGGGACCAATGAGCAGTTCTTC. Protein: CASSVLALSGTNEQFF.

The chain carries TRBV4-1 and TRBJ1-1, with D tentatively TRBD1 (5 bases). This CDR3 comprises 15 residues. CDR1 and CDR2 from the germline V gene are MGHRA and YSYEKL. Trimming stripped 1 base from V and 3 bases from J, with 12 bases between. In DNA, the CDR3 is TGCGCCAGCAGCCAAGCAACTAGGGACGACACTGAAGCTTTCTTT. This translates into CASSQATRDDTEAFF.

The rearrangement uses TRBV6-1 and TRBJ2-7; the D gene is possibly TRBD2 (5 bases). Looked up from germline, CDR1 is MNHNS and CDR2 is SASEGT. CDR3 length: 14 amino acids. Trimming cost V 3 bases and J 3 bases, with 12 bases left between them. CDR3 nucleotides: TGTGCCAGCAGTGATGCGGGCCGATACTACGAGCAGTACTTC. It specifies CASSDAGRYYEQYF.

The CDR3 nucleotides are TGTGCCAGCAGCAACTCAAAAGGGGGGCTGGATGGCTACACCTTC. It encodes CASSNSKGGLDGYTF. The rearrangement uses TRBV5-6 and TRBJ1-2, with D tentatively TRBD1 (6 bases). Trimming cost V 4 bases and J 6 bases, with 19 bases left between them. The CDR3 length is 15 residues. Per the germline V gene, CDR1 is SGHDT and CDR2 is YYEEEE.

The chain carries TRBV5-1 and TRBJ2-7; maybe TRBD2 (5 bases). Germline CDR1 reads SGHRS; CDR2 reads YFSETQ. V was clipped by 3 bases and J by 2 bases, with 9 bases between them. This CDR3 region has 13 residues. For the CDR3, the DNA is TGCGCCAGCAGCTGGGAGACCCCCTACGAGCAGTACTTC. Translating it yields CASSWETPYEQYF.

V gene TRBV7-9 combines with J gene TRBJ2-1, with D tentatively TRBD1 (5 bases). V lost 8 bases and J 10 bases, leaving 27 bases between the germline ends. Looked up from germline, CDR1 is SEHNR and CDR2 is FQNEAQ (reference sequence). This CDR3 has 16 amino acids. DNA for the CDR3: TGTGCCAGCCGAGGTACGGCAGGGCCACTCCTACGGGAGCAGTTCTTC. Protein product: CASRGTAGPLLREQFF.

The chain uses TRBV7-9 and TRBJ2-2, with 7 bases fitting TRBD2. The CDR3 is made up of 15 amino acids. CDR1 and CDR2 from the germline V gene are SEHNR and FQNEAQ (reference sequence). J was trimmed by 7 bases and V by 1 base; bases with no gene match: 6. The CDR3 region has the DNA TGTGCCAGCAGCTTAGTCGACGGGGGGAACGGGGAGCTGTTTTTT. This gives the protein CASSLVDGGNGELFF.

CDR3 loop: CASSGSGNQPQHF. CDR3 bases: TGTGCCAGCTCAGGGTCCGGCAATCAGCCCCAGCATTTT. The chain recombines TRBV27 with TRBJ1-5, with a tentative D call TRBD1 (5 bases). CDR3 size: 13 residues. V was cut by 8 bases and J by 2 bases, with 10 bases left in between. Germline CDR1 is MNHEY and CDR2 is SMNVEV (reference sequence).

This clone was seen once. The chain carries TRBV6-5 and TRBJ2-1; TRBD2 aligns across 8 bases. The CDR3 spans 14 residues. Germline loops: CDR1 MNHEY, CDR2 SVGAGI. After removal of 2 bases from V and 6 bases from J, the junction contained 3 bases not matched to a gene. The CDR3: CASSYSRGGNEQFF. The CDR3 DNA is TGTGCCAGCAGTTACAGCCGGGGGGGCAATGAGCAGTTCTTC.

Written as DNA, the CDR3 is TGTGCCAGCAGCACCTCGTGGGGGGGGCCCACCGGGGAGCTGTTTTTT. Translated, it gives CASSTSWGGPTGELFF. The chain employs TRBV7-9 and TRBJ2-2, with D tentatively TRBD2 (7 bases). This CDR3 contains 16 residues. With 5 bases removed from V and 4 bases from J, the gap between germline ends came to 17 bases. From germline, CDR1 is SEHNR and CDR2 FQNEAQ (reference sequence).

This clone was counted a few times. The chain recombines TRBV4-2 with TRBJ1-2, with D perhaps matching TRBD1 (5 bases). The CDR3 loop spans 13 amino acids. Trimming cost V 0 bases and J 8 bases, with 10 bases left between them. From germline, CDR1 is LGHNA and CDR2 YNFKEQ. The CDR3 DNA follows: TGTGCCAGCAGCCAAGATGATTGGGGGGGCTACACCTTC. It yields the protein CASSQDDWGGYTF.

The rearrangement joins TRBV19 to TRBJ1-3, with D tentatively TRBD1 (6 bases). The CDR3 is made up of 15 amino acids. Trimming removed 6 bases from V and 7 bases from J, with 19 bases in between. In germline, CDR1 is LNHDA, CDR2 SQIVND (reference sequence). The CDR3 sequence: CASSPIGGSLNTIYF. The CDR3 nucleotides are TGTGCCAGTAGCCCTATCGGGGGCTCTCTGAACACCATATATTTT.